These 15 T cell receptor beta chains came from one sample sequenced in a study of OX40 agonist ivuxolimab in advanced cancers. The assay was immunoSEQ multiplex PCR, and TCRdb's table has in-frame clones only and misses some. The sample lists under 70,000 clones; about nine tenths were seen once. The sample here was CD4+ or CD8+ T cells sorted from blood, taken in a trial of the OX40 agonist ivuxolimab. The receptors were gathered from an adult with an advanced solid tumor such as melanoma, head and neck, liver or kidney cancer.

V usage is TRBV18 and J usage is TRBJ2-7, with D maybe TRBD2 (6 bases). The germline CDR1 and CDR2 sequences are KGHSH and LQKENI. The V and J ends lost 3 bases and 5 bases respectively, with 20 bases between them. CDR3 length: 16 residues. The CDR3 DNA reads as TGTGCCAGCTCACCCGGAGCGGGCGCTTCTTTCGACGAGCAGTACTTC. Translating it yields CASSPGAGASFDEQYF.

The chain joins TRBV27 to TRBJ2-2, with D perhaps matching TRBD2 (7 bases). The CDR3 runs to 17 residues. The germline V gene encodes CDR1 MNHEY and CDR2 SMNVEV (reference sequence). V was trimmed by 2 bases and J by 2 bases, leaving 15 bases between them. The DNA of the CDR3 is TGTGCCAGCAGTTTACGGTTGGGGGGGGCTAACACCGGGGAGCTGTTTTTT. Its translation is CASSLRLGGANTGELFF.

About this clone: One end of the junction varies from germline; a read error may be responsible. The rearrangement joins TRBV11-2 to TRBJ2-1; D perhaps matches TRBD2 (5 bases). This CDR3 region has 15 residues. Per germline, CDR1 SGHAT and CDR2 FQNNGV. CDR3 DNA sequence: TGTGCCAGCACCCATAAATGGGAGTCCTCCAATGAGCAGTTCTTC. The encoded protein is CASTHKWESSNEQFF.

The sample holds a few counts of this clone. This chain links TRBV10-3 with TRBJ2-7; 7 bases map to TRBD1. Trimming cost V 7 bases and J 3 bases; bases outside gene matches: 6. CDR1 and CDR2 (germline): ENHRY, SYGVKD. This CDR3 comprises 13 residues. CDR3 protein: CAIKGTDYYEQYF. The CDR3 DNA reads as TGTGCCATCAAGGGGACAGATTACTACGAGCAGTACTTC.

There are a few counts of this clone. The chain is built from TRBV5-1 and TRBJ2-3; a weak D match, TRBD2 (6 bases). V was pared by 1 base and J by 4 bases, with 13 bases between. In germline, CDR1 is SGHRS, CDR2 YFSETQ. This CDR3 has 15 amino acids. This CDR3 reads CASSLLAPGADTQYF. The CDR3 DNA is TGCGCCAGCAGCTTGCTCGCTCCGGGGGCAGATACGCAGTATTTT.

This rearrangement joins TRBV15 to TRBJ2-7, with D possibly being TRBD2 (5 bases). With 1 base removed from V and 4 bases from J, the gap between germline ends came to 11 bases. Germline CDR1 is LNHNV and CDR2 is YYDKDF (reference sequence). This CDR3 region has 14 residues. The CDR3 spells CATSRGGPGYEQYF. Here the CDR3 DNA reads TGTGCCACCAGCAGAGGAGGGCCGGGTTACGAGCAGTACTTC.

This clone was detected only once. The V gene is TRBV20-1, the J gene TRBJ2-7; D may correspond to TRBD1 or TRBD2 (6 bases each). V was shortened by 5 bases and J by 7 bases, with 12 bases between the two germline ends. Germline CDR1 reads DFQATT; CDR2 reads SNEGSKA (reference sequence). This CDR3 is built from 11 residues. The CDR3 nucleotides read TGCAGTGCTCCTAGGGGGGAGGAGCAGTACTTC. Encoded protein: CSAPRGEEQYF.

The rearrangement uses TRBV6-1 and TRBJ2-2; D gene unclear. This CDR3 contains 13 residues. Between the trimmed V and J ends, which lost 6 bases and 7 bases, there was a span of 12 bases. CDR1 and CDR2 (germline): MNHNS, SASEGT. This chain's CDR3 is CASRPRAVGELFF. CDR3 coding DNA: TGTGCCAGCAGGCCTAGGGCCGTCGGGGAGCTGTTTTTT.

In DNA form, the CDR3 reads TGCGCCAGCAGCTTACTGGGGTCGGACAATCAGCCCCAGCATTTT. This encodes CASSLLGSDNQPQHF. The J gene is TRBJ1-5, the V gene TRBV5-1; D remains unclear. Germline CDR1 SGHRS, CDR2 YFSETQ. V dropped 2 bases and J dropped 3 bases, with 12 bases sitting between them. The CDR3 covers 15 residues. The complete variable domain, with remaining parts taken from reference TRBV5-1 and TRBJ1-5, reads KAGVTQTPRYLIKTRGQQVTLSCSPISGHRSVSWYQQTPGQGLQFLFEYFSETQRNKGNFPGRFSGRQFSNSRSEMNVSTLELGDSALYLCASSLLGSDNQPQHFGDGTRLSIL.

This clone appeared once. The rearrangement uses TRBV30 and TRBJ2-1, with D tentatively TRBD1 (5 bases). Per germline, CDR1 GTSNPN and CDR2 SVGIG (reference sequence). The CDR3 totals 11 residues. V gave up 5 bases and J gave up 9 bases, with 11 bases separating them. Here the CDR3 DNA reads TGTGCCTGGGCCGTAGGGGTTGAGCAGTTCTTC. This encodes CAWAVGVEQFF.

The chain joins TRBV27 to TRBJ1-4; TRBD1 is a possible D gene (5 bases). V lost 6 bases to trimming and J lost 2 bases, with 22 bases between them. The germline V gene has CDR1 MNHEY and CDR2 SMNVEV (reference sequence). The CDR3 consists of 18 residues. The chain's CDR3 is CASRPDFRGGATNEKLFF. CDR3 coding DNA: TGTGCCAGCAGACCAGATTTCCGGGGGGGAGCGACTAATGAAAAACTGTTTTTT.

CDR3 DNA: TGCAGTGCTAGCCATTACAATGAGCAGTTCTTC. Translated, it gives CSASHYNEQFF. This rearrangement joins TRBV20-1 to TRBJ2-1; D remains ambiguous. Germline values: CDR1 DFQATT, CDR2 SNEGSKA (reference sequence). Trimming removed 3 bases at V and 4 bases at J, with 4 bases between. The CDR3 has 11 residues.

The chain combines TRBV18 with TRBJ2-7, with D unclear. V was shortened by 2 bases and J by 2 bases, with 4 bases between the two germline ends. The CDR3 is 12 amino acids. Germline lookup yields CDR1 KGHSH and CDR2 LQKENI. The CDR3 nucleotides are TGTGCCAGCTCACCAAACACCTACGAGCAGTACTTC. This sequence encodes CASSPNTYEQYF.

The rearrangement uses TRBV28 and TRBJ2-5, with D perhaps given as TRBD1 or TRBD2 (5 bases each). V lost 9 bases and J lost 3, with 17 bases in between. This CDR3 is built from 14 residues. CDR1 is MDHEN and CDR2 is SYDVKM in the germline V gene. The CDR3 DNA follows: TGTGCCAGTAAAACGGGACGCTTCGAAGAGACCCAGTACTTC. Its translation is CASKTGRFEETQYF.

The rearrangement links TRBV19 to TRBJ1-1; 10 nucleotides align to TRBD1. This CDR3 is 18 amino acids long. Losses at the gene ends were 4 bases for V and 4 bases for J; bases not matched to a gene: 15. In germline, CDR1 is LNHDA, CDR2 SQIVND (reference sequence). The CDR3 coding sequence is TGTGCCAGTAGTACGGCCGGGACAGGGGTCCCCGGTGGCACTGAAGCTTTCTTT. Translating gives CASSTAGTGVPGGTEAFF. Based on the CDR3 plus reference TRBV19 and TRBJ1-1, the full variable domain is DGGITQSPKYLFRKEGQNVTLSCEQNLNHDAMYWYRQDPGQGLRLIYYSQIVNDFQKGDIAEGYSVSREKKESFPLTVTSAQKNPTAFYLCASSTAGTGVPGGTEAFFGQGTRLTVV.